Listed below are T cell receptor beta chains from one sample, sequenced in a study of T cells after somatic rescue of genetic block. TCRdb's copy holds only in-frame clones and misses some; the assay was immunoSEQ multiplex PCR. The data show 11,000 to 15,000 clones, with roughly 71% seen just once and around 26% held by the top ten. Material for sequencing was peripheral blood mononuclear cells (PBMCs). These receptors all stem from a man younger than 30. Each CDR3 is given with its conserved first and last residue. Fields, in order: CDR3 DNA, CDR3 protein, CDR3 length, J gene, clone size, D gene, V gene. D genes are given only for firm matches. Clone size is shown for a subset of rows, as once, few, many or a class of expanded clone.

CDR3nt: TGTGCCAGCAGTTCCAATTTAGCGGGGGCCGGCGAGCAGTACTTC; CDR3aa: CASSSNLAGAGEQYF; len: 15; j_gene: TRBJ2-7; abundance: .; d_gene: TRBD2; v_gene: TRBV6-5
CDR3nt: TGTGCCAGCAGTCTCGGGGTTCTAGCCAAAAACATTCAGTACTTC; CDR3aa: CASSLGVLAKNIQYF; len: 15; j_gene: TRBJ2-4; abundance: .; d_gene: .; v_gene: TRBV2
CDR3nt: TGTGCCAGCTCACCACGACTAGCGGACTACAATGAGCAGTTCTTC; CDR3aa: CASSPRLADYNEQFF; len: 15; j_gene: TRBJ2-1; abundance: .; d_gene: TRBD2; v_gene: TRBV18
CDR3nt: TGTGCCAGTAGCCCGGGACAGGGGGGAAGGGAGACCCAGTACTTC; CDR3aa: CASSPGQGGRETQYF; len: 15; j_gene: TRBJ2-5; abundance: once; d_gene: TRBD1; v_gene: TRBV19
CDR3nt: TGTGCCAGTTCTCCGGGAACCTACGAGCAGTACTTC; CDR3aa: CASSPGTYEQYF; len: 12; j_gene: TRBJ2-7; abundance: few; d_gene: .; v_gene: TRBV7-9
CDR3nt: TGCGCCAGCAGCTTGGTTACCTACAATGAGCAGTTCTTC; CDR3aa: CASSLVTYNEQFF; len: 13; j_gene: TRBJ2-1; abundance: once; d_gene: .; v_gene: TRBV5-1
CDR3nt: TGTGCCAGCAGTTACTCGGGGGGAAACATTCAGTACTTC; CDR3aa: CASSYSGGNIQYF; len: 13; j_gene: TRBJ2-4; abundance: once; d_gene: .; v_gene: TRBV6-6
CDR3nt: TGCGCCAGCAGCTTGGAGACGGTTAGACTAGGTTTCACAGATACGCAGTATTTT; CDR3aa: CASSLETVRLGFTDTQYF; len: 18; j_gene: TRBJ2-3; abundance: .; d_gene: .; v_gene: TRBV5-1
CDR3nt: TGTGCCAGTAGACCTACCCGTCCAGGGCCTGGGGACACTGAAGCTTTCTTT; CDR3aa: CASRPTRPGPGDTEAFF; len: 17; j_gene: TRBJ1-1; abundance: .; d_gene: .; v_gene: TRBV19
CDR3nt: TGCGCCAGCTGGGGGGCCGCTGGGGCCAACGTCCTGACTTTC; CDR3aa: CASWGAAGANVLTF; len: 14; j_gene: TRBJ2-6; abundance: .; d_gene: .; v_gene: TRBV5-1
CDR3nt: TGTGCCAGCAGTGAAGGAGTCCTAGCGGGAGTCTACGAGCAGTACTTC; CDR3aa: CASSEGVLAGVYEQYF; len: 16; j_gene: TRBJ2-7; abundance: .; d_gene: TRBD2; v_gene: TRBV6-1
CDR3nt: TGTGCCAGCAGTGAGTCAGGGGCAGGCACAGATACGCAGTATTTT; CDR3aa: CASSESGAGTDTQYF; len: 15; j_gene: TRBJ2-3; abundance: .; d_gene: .; v_gene: TRBV6-1
CDR3nt: TGTGCCAGCAGCCTACAGACTAGCGGGAGCGGGGAGACCCAGTACTTC; CDR3aa: CASSLQTSGSGETQYF; len: 16; j_gene: TRBJ2-5; abundance: .; d_gene: TRBD2; v_gene: TRBV4-2
CDR3nt: TGTGCCAGTACCACCTTCCTGGGACAGGGACCGAACACTGAAGCTTTCTTT; CDR3aa: CASTTFLGQGPNTEAFF; len: 17; j_gene: TRBJ1-1; abundance: .; d_gene: TRBD1; v_gene: TRBV19
CDR3nt: TGTGCCAGCAGCATTCGACAGCGAGCCTACGAGCAGTACTTC; CDR3aa: CASSIRQRAYEQYF; len: 14; j_gene: TRBJ2-7; abundance: .; d_gene: .; v_gene: TRBV11-2
CDR3nt: TGTGCCTGTTGTCCCGGGCCCCAAAATGAAAAACTGTTTTTT; CDR3aa: CACCPGPQNEKLFF; len: 14; j_gene: TRBJ1-4; abundance: .; d_gene: .; v_gene: TRBV7-9
CDR3nt: TGTGCCAGCAGCCAAAGGAGGGCGCGAAGTGAAGGCGCAGATACGCAGTATTTT; CDR3aa: CASSQRRARSEGADTQYF; len: 18; j_gene: TRBJ2-3; abundance: .; d_gene: .; v_gene: TRBV14
CDR3nt: TGTGCCAGCGGGTGGGGCAGGGGCTACCAAGAGACCCAGTACTTC; CDR3aa: CASGWGRGYQETQYF; len: 15; j_gene: TRBJ2-5; abundance: .; d_gene: .; v_gene: TRBV6-1
CDR3nt: TGCGCCAGCAGCCGGAATCAAGAGACCCAGTACTTC; CDR3aa: CASSRNQETQYF; len: 12; j_gene: TRBJ2-5; abundance: .; d_gene: .; v_gene: TRBV5-1
CDR3nt: TGTGCCAGCAGTGACAAGGGACGAGTCCACCAAGAGACCCAGTACTTC; CDR3aa: CASSDKGRVHQETQYF; len: 16; j_gene: TRBJ2-5; abundance: .; d_gene: .; v_gene: TRBV2
CDR3nt: TGTGCCAGTAGTATAGGCGACAGGGGTTACGAGACCCAGTACTTC; CDR3aa: CASSIGDRGYETQYF; len: 15; j_gene: TRBJ2-5; abundance: .; d_gene: TRBD1; v_gene: TRBV19
CDR3nt: TGCGCCAGCAGCTCAAGAGGGGGGACAGCCACAGATACGCAGTATTTT; CDR3aa: CASSSRGGTATDTQYF; len: 16; j_gene: TRBJ2-3; abundance: .; d_gene: .; v_gene: TRBV4-1
CDR3nt: TGCGCCAGCAGCTTAAGATTAACTCTAGGATCCTACGAGCAGTACTTC; CDR3aa: CASSLRLTLGSYEQYF; len: 16; j_gene: TRBJ2-7; abundance: few; d_gene: .; v_gene: TRBV5-1
CDR3nt: TGTGCCAGCAGTGCATATACCTCCTACGAGCAGTACTTC; CDR3aa: CASSAYTSYEQYF; len: 13; j_gene: TRBJ2-7; abundance: .; d_gene: .; v_gene: TRBV27
CDR3nt: TGTGCCAGTAGGACACCGGGACACCCCTACGAGCAGTACTTC; CDR3aa: CASRTPGHPYEQYF; len: 14; j_gene: TRBJ2-7; abundance: .; d_gene: .; v_gene: TRBV19
CDR3nt: TGTGCCAGCTCACCGGACACAGTGGTAGCTTTC; CDR3aa: CASSPDTVVAF; len: 11; j_gene: TRBJ2-6; abundance: .; d_gene: .; v_gene: TRBV18
CDR3nt: TGTGCCACCCAGGGGACATTCTGGAATGAGCAGTTCTTC; CDR3aa: CATQGTFWNEQFF; len: 13; j_gene: TRBJ2-1; abundance: .; d_gene: .; v_gene: TRBV19